This passage covers 20 T cell receptor beta chains from one sample sequenced in a study of PD-1 blockade in classical Hodgkin lymphoma. Time point defined: cycle 4 day 1 (C4D1), after more than five weeks of nivolumab. Every patient experienced relapse after autologous stem cell transplantation, and brentuximab vedotin exposure varied. Method: immunoSEQ multiplex PCR; TCRdb's copy keeps in-frame clones and lacks some. The sample carries 25,000 to 30,000 clones, around 79% recorded once. Sample: peripheral blood mononuclear cells (PBMCs), taken before the fourth cycle of nivolumab. All receptors derive from a human donor with classical Hodgkin lymphoma.

This clone has a single count. The rearrangement links TRBV5-1 to TRBJ1-2; no clear D gene. Per germline, CDR1 SGHRS and CDR2 YFSETQ. V was pared by 0 bases and J by 4 bases, with 7 bases between. CDR3 length: 13 amino acids. CDR3 sequence (DNA): TGCGCCAGCAGCTTGGCAGGTTCCTATGGCTACACCTTC. It specifies CASSLAGSYGYTF.

This chain joins TRBV30 and TRBJ2-5; no firm D call. Trimming took 2 bases from V and 4 from J, leaving 8 bases between them. Germline CDR1 reads GTSNPN; CDR2 reads SVGIG (reference sequence). The CDR3 runs to 12 residues. The CDR3 here is CAWSRNRETQYF. The CDR3 nucleotides are TGTGCCTGGAGTCGGAACCGAGAGACCCAGTACTTC.

The chain has TRBV4-1 and TRBJ2-3; possibly TRBD1 or TRBD2 for D (5 bases each). Germline V lookup: CDR1 MGHRA, CDR2 YSYEKL. There are 16 residues in the CDR3. V lost 5 bases to trimming and J lost 3 bases, with 18 bases between them. The CDR3 region has the DNA TGCGCCAGCAGCAGGGGAGAGGGGATGGGGACAGATACGCAGTATTTT. Its protein is CASSRGEGMGTDTQYF.

CDR3 nucleotides: TGTGCCAGTAGTGGGACAGACAATGAGCAGTTCTTC. Translation gives CASSGTDNEQFF. This chain connects TRBV19 to TRBJ2-1, with 7 bases identical to TRBD1. Trimming took 5 bases from V and 5 from J; bases not matched to a gene: 0. Per germline, CDR1 LNHDA and CDR2 SQIVND (reference sequence). This CDR3 comprises 12 residues.

The chain is built from TRBV6-6 and TRBJ1-5; the D is unclear. V lost 3 bases, J lost 4 bases, and 10 bases lay in between. The length of the CDR3 is 14 residues. The germline V gene has CDR1 MNHNY and CDR2 SVGAGI (reference sequence). The CDR3 DNA is TGTGCCAGCAGTTATCGGGCGGCGAATCAGCCCCAGCATTTT. Encoded protein: CASSYRAANQPQHF.

CDR3 amino acids: CASKGQGGADTQYF. The CDR3 coding sequence is TGTGCCAGCAAAGGACAGGGAGGAGCAGATACGCAGTATTTT. The rearrangement links TRBV2 to TRBJ2-3; 8 positions agree with TRBD1. CDR3 length: 14 amino acids. Per the germline V gene, CDR1 is SNHLY and CDR2 is FYNNEI. J gave up 4 bases and V 7 bases, and 7 bases lay outside the gene matches. Looking up the rest from reference TRBV2 and TRBJ2-3 gives the full variable domain: EPEVTQTPSHQVTQMGQEVILRCVPISNHLYFYWYRQILGQKVEFLVSFYNNEISEKSEIFDDQFSVERPDGSNFTLKIRSTKLEDSAMYFCASKGQGGADTQYFGPGTRLTVL.

Written as DNA, the CDR3 is TGTGCCAGCAGCCTTTCTCCGGACAGGGAGCGTGGCTACACCTTC. Translated: CASSLSPDRERGYTF. The chain carries TRBV7-2 and TRBJ1-2; 8 bases are shared with TRBD1. From germline, CDR1 is SGHTA and CDR2 FQGNSA. The CDR3 length is 15 residues. The ends lost 5 bases at V and 7 bases at J; junction bases unmatched: 12.

This clone was detected only a few times. The chain joins TRBV7-8 to TRBJ2-1; 15 bases align to TRBD2. The germline gives CDR1 SGHVS, CDR2 FQNEAQ. Trimming removed 5 bases from V and 4 bases from J; junction bases left unmatched: 15. This CDR3 comprises 20 residues. CDR3 amino acids: CASSPRGAGTSGGQYNEQFF. CDR3 sequence (DNA): TGTGCCAGCAGCCCGCGGGGGGCGGGGACTAGCGGGGGGCAGTACAATGAGCAGTTCTTC. Full variable domain (outside the CDR3, taken from reference TRBV7-8 and TRBJ2-1): GAGVSQSPRYKVAKRGQDVALRCDPISGHVSLFWYQQALGQGPEFLTYFQNEAQLDKSGLPSDRFFAERPEGSVSTLKIQRTQQEDSAVYLCASSPRGAGTSGGQYNEQFFGPGTRLTVL.

The rearrangement joins TRBV6-8 to TRBJ1-1; 7 positions match TRBD1. This CDR3 has 21 amino acids. Looked up from germline, CDR1 is MNHGY and CDR2 is SAAAGT. V lost 6 bases, J lost 3 bases, and 28 bases stayed unmatched. CDR3 in amino acids: CASRCIYFRDSFFGTYTEAFF. The CDR3 DNA sequence: TGTGCCAGCAGATGCATATATTTCCGGGACAGTTTTTTCGGTACGTACACTGAAGCTTTCTTT.

J is TRBJ2-6 and V is TRBV5-1, with D uncertain. Germline V lookup: CDR1 SGHRS, CDR2 YFSETQ. This CDR3 is 14 amino acids long. Trimming left V 4 bases short and J 0 bases short, with 5 bases between. The CDR3, as DNA: TGCGCCAGCAGCACCGTCTCTGGGGCCAACGTCCTGACTTTC. This encodes CASSTVSGANVLTF.

This clone showed up just once. The chain combines TRBV28 with TRBJ1-2; 7 nucleotides agree with TRBD1. Germline V gene sequence: CDR1 MDHEN, CDR2 SYDVKM. Unmatched junction bases numbered 8, after V lost 2 bases and J lost 8 bases. The CDR3 is made up of 14 amino acids. CDR3 DNA sequence: TGTGCCAGCAGTTTAGGTGGACAGGTGGTAGGCTACACCTTC. It translates to CASSLGGQVVGYTF.

This clone came up once. V usage is TRBV10-3 and J usage is TRBJ1-2, with D perhaps TRBD1 (5 bases). Deletions cut 2 bases from V and 6 bases from J, with 13 bases between. Germline CDR1 ENHRY, CDR2 SYGVKD. The CDR3 is 14 residues long. CDR3 DNA sequence: TGTGCCATCAGTGAGATGGGGGGAGGGAATGGCTACACCTTC. Its translation is CAISEMGGGNGYTF.

This chain joins TRBV9 and TRBJ2-3; TRBD2 matches 9 bases. Germline assignment: CDR1 SGDLS and CDR2 YYNGEE. CDR3 size: 17 residues. Trimming at V came to 3 bases and at J to 2 bases, leaving 10 bases not matched to a gene. Here the CDR3 DNA reads TGTGCCAGCAGCGCCCATAGCGGGGGTCCTCCCACAGATACGCAGTATTTT. This translates into CASSAHSGGPPTDTQYF.

The chain uses TRBV7-9 and TRBJ2-1; the D is unclear. Germline V gene lookup returns CDR1 SEHNR and CDR2 FQNEAQ (reference sequence). CDR3 length equals 14 residues. The V and J ends lost 3 bases and 5 bases respectively, with 11 bases between them. The CDR3 sequence: CASSFQDINNEQFF. CDR3 sequence (DNA): TGTGCCAGCAGCTTCCAGGATATAAACAATGAGCAGTTCTTC.

CDR3 loop: CASSPQPGQGYYGYTF. The CDR3 DNA sequence: TGTGCCAGCAGCCCCCAACCCGGACAGGGATATTATGGCTACACCTTC. This chain connects TRBV7-6 to TRBJ1-2; 8 nucleotides align to TRBD1. This CDR3 has 16 amino acids. Germline V lookup: CDR1 SGHVS, CDR2 FNYEAQ. Trimming cost V 5 bases and J 5 bases; bases outside gene matches: 13.

The CDR3 sequence is CASSPGQARAGTQYF. The CDR3 bases are TGTGCCAGCAGCCCCGGACAGGCAAGGGCGGGTACGCAGTATTTT. The V gene is TRBV11-1, the J gene TRBJ2-3; 7 positions agree with TRBD1. The germline CDR1 and CDR2 sequences are SGHAT and FQDESV (reference sequence). After removal of 5 bases from V and 8 bases from J, the junction contained 13 bases not matched to a gene. The CDR3 runs 15 residues. The full variable domain, in which reference TRBV11-1 and TRBJ2-3 provide the parts outside the CDR3, is EAEVAQSPRYKITEKSQAVAFWCDPISGHATLYWYRQILGQGPELLVQFQDESVVDDSQLPKDRFSAERLKGVDSTLKIQPAELGDSAMYLCASSPGQARAGTQYFGPGTRLTVL.

V usage is TRBV28 and J usage is TRBJ2-1; D gene uncertain. The ends were cut back, 5 bases at V and 4 bases at J, with 18 bases in the middle. The CDR3 is 16 amino acids. Looked up from germline, CDR1 is MDHEN and CDR2 is SYDVKM. The chain's CDR3 is CASSNSDPTPYNEQFF. The CDR3 DNA reads TGTGCCAGCAGTAATTCCGACCCAACCCCTTACAATGAGCAGTTCTTC.

In this sample, this clone turned up a few times. The V gene is TRBV6-4, the J gene TRBJ2-3, with 7 bases aligning to TRBD2. The trim removed 6 bases at V and 4 bases at J, leaving 7 bases unmatched. Germline V lookup: CDR1 MRHNA, CDR2 SNTAGT. The CDR3 runs to 14 residues. The CDR3 region is CASSPRGEADTQYF. The DNA for the CDR3 is TGTGCCAGCAGCCCTCGGGGGGAAGCAGATACGCAGTATTTT.

The V and J genes are TRBV19 and TRBJ2-2; possible D gene TRBD2, 5 bases. Looked up from germline, CDR1 is LNHDA and CDR2 is SQIVND (reference sequence). CDR3 size: 15 residues. With 3 bases removed from V and 4 bases from J, the gap between germline ends came to 12 bases. CDR3 bases: TGTGCCAGTAGTATGGTAGGCCGGGGCACCGGGGAGCTGTTTTTT. Protein product: CASSMVGRGTGELFF.

The rearrangement uses TRBV7-9 and TRBJ2-7; tentative D call: TRBD2 (6 bases). The ends were cut back, 1 base at V and 5 bases at J, with 15 bases in the middle. CDR3 length: 15 residues. Germline V gene sequence: CDR1 SEHNR, CDR2 FQNEAQ (reference sequence). This chain's CDR3 is CASSLVLRGSHEQYF. In DNA form, the CDR3 reads TGTGCCAGCAGCTTAGTTTTGCGGGGATCACACGAGCAGTACTTC.